Below, 14 T cell receptor beta chains from the same sample are listed, as sequenced in a study of cytomegalovirus exposure and HLA in healthy donors. The PCR contained 60 Vbeta and 13 Jbeta primers. TCRdb keeps only in-frame clones here, not all; method: immunoSEQ multiplex PCR. The sample table includes 55,000 to 85,000 clones. The sequencing sample was made of PBMCs. Every receptor here comes from a woman aged 25 to 39 in good health and CMV-seronegative.

The chain is built from TRBV7-9 and TRBJ2-7; 8 bases line up with TRBD1. The V gene's germline CDR1 is SEHNR and CDR2 FQNEAQ (reference sequence). The CDR3 length is 14 residues. V lost 6 bases to trimming and J lost 0 bases; unmatched junction nucleotides: 4. The CDR3 sequence: CASRRQGPSYEQYF. The CDR3 nucleotides read TGTGCCAGCAGACGACAGGGGCCCTCCTACGAGCAGTACTTC.

The chain has TRBV6-6 and TRBJ2-5; unclear D gene. The germline V and J ends were trimmed by 0 bases and 3 bases, with 14 bases remaining between them. Per the germline V gene, CDR1 is MNHNY and CDR2 is SVGAGI (reference sequence). This CDR3 spans 16 amino acids. Here the CDR3 DNA reads TGTGCCAGCAGTTACTCGGTTCGTCTAGAAAAAGAGACCCAGTACTTC. This codes for CASSYSVRLEKETQYF.

The V gene is TRBV5-5, the J gene TRBJ2-1; tentative D call: TRBD2 (6 bases). Trimming removed 7 bases at V and 7 bases at J, with 18 bases between. From germline, CDR1 is SGHKS and CDR2 YYEKEE (reference sequence). There are 14 residues in the CDR3. CDR3 region: CASRSRGGENEQFF. The CDR3, as DNA: TGTGCCAGCCGTTCGCGGGGTGGGGAGAATGAGCAGTTCTTC.

V is TRBV14 and J is TRBJ1-2, with 8 bases fitting TRBD1. The germline V gene encodes CDR1 SGHDN and CDR2 FVKESK. Trimming took 1 base from V and 5 from J; bases not matched to a gene: 3. This CDR3 has 14 amino acids. In DNA form, the CDR3 reads TGTGCCAGCAGCCAAGGCAGGGGGCAATATGGCTACACCTTC. This encodes CASSQGRGQYGYTF.

The V call is TRBV19, the J call TRBJ1-2; 10 bases are shared with TRBD1. The CDR3 is 17 amino acids. The germline gives CDR1 LNHDA, CDR2 SQIVND (reference sequence). Trimming took 0 bases from V and 3 from J; bases not matched to a gene: 7. CDR3: CASSIDLGQGIDYGYTF. As DNA, the CDR3 is TGTGCCAGTAGTATAGATCTGGGACAGGGGATCGACTATGGCTACACCTTC.

The rearrangement joins TRBV19 to TRBJ1-1; D is undetermined. Per the germline V gene, CDR1 is LNHDA and CDR2 is SQIVND (reference sequence). The CDR3 covers 13 residues. V shed 7 bases and J shed 1 base, with 10 bases lying between them. The CDR3 is CASTRSPNTEAFF. The CDR3, as DNA: TGTGCCAGTACTAGAAGTCCGAACACTGAAGCTTTCTTT. The full variable domain, its missing parts supplied by reference TRBV19 and TRBJ1-1, is DGGITQSPKYLFRKEGQNVTLSCEQNLNHDAMYWYRQDPGQGLRLIYYSQIVNDFQKGDIAEGYSVSREKKESFPLTVTSAQKNPTAFYLCASTRSPNTEAFFGQGTRLTVV.

The V and J genes are TRBV7-9 and TRBJ1-1; a possible D gene is TRBD1 (5 bases). Looked up from germline, CDR1 is SEHNR and CDR2 is FQNEAQ (reference sequence). The CDR3 totals 13 residues. V lost 1 base to trimming and J lost 7 bases, with 10 bases between them. CDR3 coding DNA: TGTGCCAGCAGCTTAGATGGGGCAGTTGAAGCTTTCTTT. Protein: CASSLDGAVEAFF. The full variable domain, completed using reference TRBV7-9 and TRBJ1-1, is DTGVSQNPRHKITKRGQNVTFRCDPISEHNRLYWYRQTLGQGPEFLTYFQNEAQLEKSRLLSDRFSAERPKGSFSTLEIQRTEQGDSAMYLCASSLDGAVEAFFGQGTRLTVV.

The rearrangement links TRBV11-3 to TRBJ1-5; 7 bases map to TRBD1. This CDR3 is built from 15 residues. V lost 5 bases to trimming and J lost 8 bases; unmatched junction nucleotides: 12. Germline V gives CDR1 SGHNT, CDR2 YENEEA. The CDR3 sequence: CASSTSGTGDEPQHF. The CDR3 bases are TGTGCCAGCAGCACTTCCGGTACAGGGGATGAGCCCCAGCATTTT.

In DNA form, the CDR3 reads TGCAGCGTTGTCCAGGTTGAAGCTTTCTTT. Its protein product is CSVVQVEAFF. The V call is TRBV29-1, the J call TRBJ1-1; D gene ambiguous. In germline, CDR1 is SQVTM, CDR2 ANQGSEA. The V gene lost 4 bases and the J gene lost 7 bases, with 7 bases spanning the gap. The length of the CDR3 is 10 residues.

The V and J genes are TRBV6-5 and TRBJ1-5, with a tentative D call TRBD1 (5 bases). The CDR3 totals 12 residues. The germline V gene encodes CDR1 MNHEY and CDR2 SVGAGI. Trimming took 8 bases from V and 4 from J, leaving 9 bases between them. The CDR3 is CASGGWNQPQHF. DNA of the CDR3: TGTGCCAGCGGGGGGTGGAATCAGCCCCAGCATTTT.

The rearrangement uses TRBV5-1 and TRBJ1-6, with D perhaps TRBD1 (5 bases). The CDR3 spans 15 residues. V shed 4 bases and J shed 7 bases, with 15 bases lying between them. CDR1 and CDR2 (germline): SGHRS, YFSETQ. CDR3 protein: CASSALEEGNSPLHF. CDR3 bases: TGCGCCAGCAGCGCCCTTGAGGAGGGGAATTCACCCCTCCACTTT.

The chain recombines TRBV28 with TRBJ2-4; weak D call: TRBD2 (6 bases). This CDR3 region has 17 residues. The V gene's germline CDR1 is MDHEN and CDR2 SYDVKM. Deletions cut 7 bases from V and 4 bases from J, with 23 bases between. The CDR3 DNA follows: TGTGCCAGCACAACGGGGGAGAGTACAAGGCAAAAAAACATTCAGTACTTC. Its translation: CASTTGESTRQKNIQYF.

The chain has TRBV30 and TRBJ1-1, with TRBD1 matching over 7 bases. The CDR3 contains 15 residues. V was pared by 2 bases and J by 0 bases, with 6 bases of the junction left unmatched. The germline V gene encodes CDR1 GTSNPN and CDR2 SVGIG (reference sequence). The CDR3 loop reads CAWSPRQGLNTEAFF. The CDR3, as DNA: TGTGCCTGGAGTCCCAGACAGGGACTGAACACTGAAGCTTTCTTT.

The chain is built from TRBV30 and TRBJ1-2; D not certain. Trimming pared 3 bases from V and 4 bases from J, leaving 15 bases between. CDR1 and CDR2 from the germline V gene are GTSNPN and SVGIG (reference sequence). This CDR3 is 14 amino acids long. For the CDR3, the DNA is TGTGCCTGGAGCGCGGAAGGACTCAGCTATGGCTACACCTTC. This sequence encodes CAWSAEGLSYGYTF. Complete variable domain (other parts from reference TRBV30 and TRBJ1-2): SQTIHQWPATLVQPVGSPLSLECTVEGTSNPNLYWYRQAAGRGLQLLFYSVGIGQISSEVPQNLSASRPQDRQFILSSKKLLLSDSGFYLCAWSAEGLSYGYTFGSGTRLTVV.